The 30 T cell receptor beta chains below come from one sample, sequenced in a study of T cell responses to AZD1222 COVID-19 vaccine. The protocol was immunoSEQ multiplex PCR, while the TCRdb copy is restricted to in-frame clones and leaves out a portion. The sample lists 110,000 to 150,000 clones, about 88% seen once, with around 3.1% in the top ten. This specimen consisted of peripheral blood, obtained 28 days after the second AZD1222 dose. Every receptor here comes from an adult who received the AZD1222 COVID-19 vaccine.

In DNA form, the CDR3 reads TGTGCCAGCAGCCACAGGACAGGTGACTATGGCTACACCTTC. Translated: CASSHRTGDYGYTF. The chain couples TRBV5-4 to TRBJ1-2; 7 positions match TRBD1. Trimming cost V 4 bases and J 3 bases; bases outside gene matches: 6. This CDR3 has 14 amino acids. The germline CDR1 and CDR2 sequences are SGHNT and YYREEE (reference sequence).

This chain joins TRBV28 and TRBJ1-2; the D gene is possibly TRBD1 (6 bases). The CDR3 loop spans 13 amino acids. From germline, CDR1 is MDHEN and CDR2 SYDVKM. Trimming took off 2 bases at V and 7 bases at J, with 11 bases between the two ends. The CDR3 protein is CASSLTGYRGYTF. The CDR3 DNA is TGTGCCAGCAGTTTAACAGGGTACCGTGGCTACACCTTC.

The chain recombines TRBV27 with TRBJ2-1; tentatively, D is TRBD2 (5 bases). V was pared by 5 bases and J by 6 bases, with 20 bases between. The V gene's germline CDR1 is MNHEY and CDR2 SMNVEV (reference sequence). The CDR3 extends over 16 amino acids. CDR3 DNA sequence: TGTGCCAGCAGTCCTCGGACTCCCCAAAGAGTCAATGAGCAGTTCTTC. This gives the protein CASSPRTPQRVNEQFF.

This clone was seen more than once but under ten times. The chain uses TRBV6-6 and TRBJ2-7; 8 bases line up with TRBD1. After removal of 6 bases from V and 0 bases from J, the junction contained 7 bases not matched to a gene. The germline CDR1 and CDR2 sequences are MNHNY and SVGAGI (reference sequence). The CDR3 sequence is 15 residues long. The CDR3 spells CASRNGQGVSYEQYF. The CDR3 coding sequence is TGTGCCAGCAGGAACGGACAGGGAGTCTCCTACGAGCAGTACTTC.

The chain joins TRBV5-1 to TRBJ2-2, with D unclear. V lost 2 bases and J lost 1, with 9 bases in between. The CDR3 totals 15 residues. CDR1 SGHRS and CDR2 YFSETQ come from the germline V gene. In DNA, the CDR3 is TGCGCCAGCAGCTTCTGGTCCCAGAACACCGGGGAGCTGTTTTTT. Its protein product is CASSFWSQNTGELFF.

The rearrangement joins TRBV2 to TRBJ1-1; D uncertain. The V and J ends lost 7 bases and 4 bases respectively, with 10 bases between them. CDR1 is SNHLY, CDR2 FYNNEI, per germline. This CDR3 comprises 12 residues. The CDR3 nucleotides read TGTGCCAGCAAGTGGGAATCCACTGAAGCTTTCTTT. Residues: CASKWESTEAFF. Full variable domain (remainder filled in from reference TRBV2 and TRBJ1-1): EPEVTQTPSHQVTQMGQEVILRCVPISNHLYFYWYRQILGQKVEFLVSFYNNEISEKSEIFDDQFSVERPDGSNFTLKIRSTKLEDSAMYFCASKWESTEAFFGQGTRLTVV.

In its sample, this clone was seen a few times. The chain joins TRBV5-1 to TRBJ1-2; TRBD1 aligns across 8 bases. This CDR3 has 15 residues. After removal of 0 bases from V and 2 bases from J, the junction contained 3 bases not matched to a gene. CDR1 is SGHRS and CDR2 is YFSETQ in the germline V gene. The CDR3 sequence: CASSLADRDNYGYTF. CDR3 coding DNA: TGCGCCAGCAGCTTGGCGGACAGGGACAACTATGGCTACACCTTC.

The V and J genes are TRBV28 and TRBJ2-2, with TRBD2 identical over 7 bases. From germline, CDR1 is MDHEN and CDR2 SYDVKM. This CDR3 comprises 15 residues. The V segment lost 3 bases and the J segment 5 bases; nucleotides outside the gene matches: 6. This CDR3 is CASSFTGGRTGELFF. CDR3 bases: TGTGCCAGCAGTTTTACGGGGGGAAGGACCGGGGAGCTGTTTTTT.

V usage is TRBV9 and J usage is TRBJ1-1; maybe TRBD1 (6 bases). This CDR3 contains 12 residues. Germline V lookup: CDR1 SGDLS, CDR2 YYNGEE. The germline V and J ends were trimmed by 4 bases and 10 bases, with 14 bases remaining between them. The CDR3: CASSSRSGAAFF. CDR3 coding DNA: TGTGCCAGCAGCTCTCGTTCGGGGGCAGCTTTCTTT.

The genes are TRBV6-2 or TRBV6-3 and TRBJ1-5; D unresolved. This CDR3 has 13 amino acids. The germline V gene encodes CDR1 MNHEY and CDR2 SVGEGT. The V gene lost 4 bases and the J gene lost 5 bases, with 9 bases spanning the gap. The CDR3 region is CASSLMGDQPQHF. The CDR3 DNA sequence: TGTGCCAGCAGTTTAATGGGCGATCAGCCCCAGCATTTT.

V usage is TRBV24-1 and J usage is TRBJ1-4, with a weak D call TRBD1 (6 bases). Trimming pared 9 bases from V and 8 bases from J, leaving 15 bases between. Germline V gives CDR1 KGHDR, CDR2 SFDVKD. CDR3 length equals 13 residues. The CDR3 reads CATPKQGREKLFF. The CDR3 DNA sequence: TGTGCCACCCCCAAACAGGGAAGGGAAAAACTGTTTTTT.

The genes are TRBV19 and TRBJ1-5; 7 nucleotides line up with TRBD1. The junction had 9 bases not matched to a gene; V was cut back by 7 bases and J by 9 bases. Per germline, CDR1 LNHDA and CDR2 SQIVND (reference sequence). CDR3 length: 13 amino acids. CDR3 nucleotide sequence: TGTGCCAGTACCCCAGGGGGTTCAGGGCCCCAGCATTTT. Its translation is CASTPGGSGPQHF.

The chain recombines TRBV25-1 with TRBJ1-2; D uncertain. CDR1 is MGHDK and CDR2 is SYGVNS in the germline V gene. Trimming left V 3 bases short and J 6 bases short, with 5 bases between. CDR3 size: 11 residues. The CDR3 DNA follows: TGTGCCAGCAGTGATGGCAATGGCTACACCTTC. This codes for CASSDGNGYTF.

V gene TRBV5-1 combines with J gene TRBJ2-2; D is perhaps TRBD1 (6 bases). This CDR3 is 15 amino acids long. In germline, CDR1 is SGHRS, CDR2 YFSETQ. Trimming shortened V by 6 bases and J by 5 bases, and 17 bases separated the two germline ends. Here the CDR3 DNA reads TGCGCCAGCACGTTAGGGGGATTTACGACCGGGGAGCTGTTTTTT. Its protein is CASTLGGFTTGELFF.

The chain carries TRBV24-1 and TRBJ1-2; D is uncertain. CDR1 is KGHDR and CDR2 is SFDVKD in the germline V gene. The CDR3 consists of 14 residues. Trimming cost V 3 bases and J 5 bases, with 12 bases left between them. CDR3 region: CATSDPLEGYGYTF. CDR3 nucleotide sequence: TGTGCCACCAGTGATCCTCTTGAGGGATATGGCTACACCTTC.

The rearrangement uses TRBV6-5 and TRBJ1-6; D call uncertain. The CDR3 covers 16 residues. V was trimmed by 4 bases and J by 9 bases, leaving 19 bases between them. Germline CDR1 reads MNHEY; CDR2 reads SVGAGI. CDR3 sequence (DNA): TGTGCCAGCAGTTCCCTACGCGGAGCCTCGGGTTCACCCCTCCACTTT. This sequence encodes CASSSLRGASGSPLHF.

In DNA form, the CDR3 reads TGTGCCAGCAGCCCCTCGGGACAGGGGTTTGAGACCCAGTACTTC. Amino acids: CASSPSGQGFETQYF. The chain couples TRBV7-3 to TRBJ2-5; 10 bases are shared with TRBD1. Per the germline V gene, CDR1 is SGHTA and CDR2 is FQGTGA. The CDR3 is 15 residues long. V was pared by 5 bases and J by 5 bases, with 8 bases of the junction left unmatched.

Concerning this clone itself: Other DNA sequences of this sample code for an identical CDR3. This chain joins TRBV9 and TRBJ1-2; D remains ambiguous. This CDR3 is 11 amino acids long. CDR1 SGDLS and CDR2 YYNGEE come from the germline V gene. V lost 7 bases and J lost 4, with 8 bases in between. CDR3 in amino acids: CASGGPYGYTF. The CDR3 bases are TGTGCCAGCGGCGGTCCCTATGGCTACACCTTC.

This clone came up once. This chain links TRBV24-1 with TRBJ2-3; 7 nucleotides align to TRBD2. Germline V gene sequence: CDR1 KGHDR, CDR2 SFDVKD. The CDR3 contains 15 residues. Trimming took 2 bases from V and 0 from J; bases not matched to a gene: 1. The DNA for the CDR3 is TGTGCCACCAGTGATTCTAGCGGTAGCACAGATACGCAGTATTTT. Encoded protein: CATSDSSGSTDTQYF.

The rearrangement uses TRBV2 and TRBJ1-1; D is unresolved. The germline gives CDR1 SNHLY, CDR2 FYNNEI. The CDR3 is 11 amino acids. Trimming removed 7 bases at V and 4 bases at J, with 7 bases between. This CDR3 reads CASNRGTEAFF. DNA of the CDR3: TGTGCCAGCAACCGAGGCACTGAAGCTTTCTTT.

The V call is TRBV27, the J call TRBJ2-7; D gene uncertain. Germline CDR1 and CDR2: MNHEY and SMNVEV (reference sequence). The CDR3 covers 13 residues. V dropped 6 bases and J dropped 0 bases, with 9 bases sitting between them. In DNA form, the CDR3 reads TGTGCCAGCAGCCCACCGAGCTCCTACGAGCAGTACTTC. Protein product: CASSPPSSYEQYF.

The chain recombines TRBV5-6 with TRBJ1-3; no reliable D call. CDR1 is SGHDT, CDR2 YYEEEE, per germline. The germline V and J ends were trimmed by 0 bases and 3 bases, with 7 bases remaining between them. The CDR3 loop spans 14 amino acids. The CDR3 region is CASSLGVNGNTIYF. In nucleotides, the CDR3 is TGTGCCAGCAGCTTGGGTGTTAATGGAAACACCATATATTTT.

This chain joins TRBV29-1 and TRBJ2-1; TRBD1 might be the D (6 bases). This CDR3 comprises 16 residues. Trimming stripped 5 bases from V and 2 bases from J, with 19 bases between. Per the germline V gene, CDR1 is SQVTM and CDR2 is ANQGSEA. The CDR3 sequence is CSVPNSDRITYNEQFF. In nucleotides, the CDR3 is TGCAGCGTTCCGAATTCCGACAGGATCACCTACAATGAGCAGTTCTTC.

The genes are TRBV9 and TRBJ2-3; the D is unclear. Trimming removed 0 bases at V and 6 bases at J, with 2 bases between. The CDR3 sequence is 11 residues long. CDR1 and CDR2 (germline): SGDLS, YYNGEE. CDR3 in amino acids: CASSVGDTQYF. The DNA of the CDR3 is TGTGCCAGCAGCGTAGGGGATACGCAGTATTTT.

The chain recombines TRBV7-3 with TRBJ2-2; 8 bases map to TRBD1. Germline lookup yields CDR1 SGHTA and CDR2 FQGTGA. CDR3 length: 15 amino acids. The J segment lost 1 base and the V segment lost 6 bases, leaving 4 bases of the junction unmatched. Written as DNA, the CDR3 is TGTGCCAGCAGTTCCACAGGGGGGAACACCGGGGAGCTGTTTTTT. Residues: CASSSTGGNTGELFF. Full variable domain (outside the CDR3, taken from reference TRBV7-3 and TRBJ2-2): GAGVSQTPSNKVTEKGKYVELRCDPISGHTALYWYRQSLGQGPEFLIYFQGTGAADDSGLPNDRFFAVRPEGSVSTLKIQRTERGDSAVYLCASSSTGGNTGELFFGEGSRLTVL.

This clone came up once. This specimen includes other DNA sequences encoding the same CDR3. The V and J genes are TRBV7-9 and TRBJ1-2; D is uncertain. V was cut by 6 bases and J by 2 bases, with 7 bases left in between. Germline V gene sequence: CDR1 SEHNR, CDR2 FQNEAQ (reference sequence). The CDR3 extends over 12 amino acids. The CDR3 DNA sequence: TGTGCCAGCAGTCGGGAGAACTATGGCTACACCTTC. As protein: CASSRENYGYTF. The entire variable domain, with the rest obtained from reference TRBV7-9 and TRBJ1-2, is as follows: DTGVSQNPRHKITKRGQNVTFRCDPISEHNRLYWYRQTLGQGPEFLTYFQNEAQLEKSRLLSDRFSAERPKGSFSTLEIQRTEQGDSAMYLCASSRENYGYTFGSGTRLTVV.

The chain employs TRBV14 and TRBJ2-1; no definite D call. This CDR3 is built from 16 residues. Germline V gives CDR1 SGHDN, CDR2 FVKESK. Trimming left V 1 base short and J 5 bases short, with 15 bases between. The CDR3 loop reads CASSQALGNPDNEQFF. The CDR3 coding sequence is TGTGCCAGCAGCCAAGCCCTAGGTAATCCAGACAATGAGCAGTTCTTC.

The V gene is TRBV7-2, the J gene TRBJ1-2; D might be TRBD1 (5 bases). The CDR3 length is 16 residues. V lost 6 bases, J lost 3 bases, and 20 bases lay in between. Per the germline V gene, CDR1 is SGHTA and CDR2 is FQGNSA. The CDR3 DNA reads as TGTGCCAGCAGTAGAAGGACTATAGACAGCTACTATGGCTACACCTTC. Protein sequence: CASSRRTIDSYYGYTF. Using reference TRBV7-2 and TRBJ1-2 for the parts outside the CDR3, the full variable domain is GAGVSQSPSNKVTEKGKDVELRCDPISGHTALYWYRQSLGQGLEFLIYFQGNSAPDKSGLPSDRFSAERTGGSVSTLTIQRTQQEDSAVYLCASSRRTIDSYYGYTFGSGTRLTVV.

V and J are TRBV2 and TRBJ1-2; D gene ambiguous. V was pared by 5 bases and J by 4 bases, with 11 bases between. Germline values: CDR1 SNHLY, CDR2 FYNNEI. The CDR3 runs to 13 residues. CDR3 residues: CASSLQEGYGYTF. CDR3 DNA: TGTGCCAGCAGTCTCCAGGAGGGCTATGGCTACACCTTC.

This clone has only one observation. At one boundary the junction diverges from the germline segment, which might be a read error. The gene calls are TRBV2 and TRBJ2-7; D possibly uses TRBD1 or TRBD2 (5 bases each). Germline CDR1 SNHLY, CDR2 FYNNEI. CDR3 length equals 12 residues. In nucleotides, the CDR3 is TGTGCCGGCAGTGGGGACCCCTACGAGCAGTACTTC. Translated: CAGSGDPYEQYF.